The T cell receptor beta chain described here comes from a study of early T cells in non-severe SARS-CoV-2 infection. About the study: The authors sequenced bulk RNA from unsorted whole blood, leaving chains unpaired. Study observations and caveats: VDJdb-based matching was biased toward anti-spike CD8 responses and missed private and CD4 specificities.

Between the trimmed V and J ends, which lost 0 bases and 2 bases, there was a span of 10 bases. CDR1 is SGHAT, CDR2 FQNNGV, per germline. The CDR3 extends over 15 amino acids. Attachment of unique molecular identifiers to individual cDNA molecules was performed. TCRdb passed the 5' RACE reads through MiXCR, listing each CDR3 protein once. The top ten clones hold around 0.58% of a sample with 80,000 to 95,000 distinct CDR3 sequences, roughly 15% of them seen once. This clonotype was seen a few times. The target antigen is unknown. The chain recombines TRBV11-2 with TRBJ1-2; D is ambiguous. The specimen sequenced was whole blood. The TCR comes from an adult who was a healthcare worker with PCR-confirmed SARS-CoV-2 infection or an uninfected control (not recorded which). In DNA, the CDR3 is TGTGCCAGCAGCTTAGAAGCAGGAAAGAACTATGGCTACACCTTC. It is translated as CASSLEAGKNYGYTF.